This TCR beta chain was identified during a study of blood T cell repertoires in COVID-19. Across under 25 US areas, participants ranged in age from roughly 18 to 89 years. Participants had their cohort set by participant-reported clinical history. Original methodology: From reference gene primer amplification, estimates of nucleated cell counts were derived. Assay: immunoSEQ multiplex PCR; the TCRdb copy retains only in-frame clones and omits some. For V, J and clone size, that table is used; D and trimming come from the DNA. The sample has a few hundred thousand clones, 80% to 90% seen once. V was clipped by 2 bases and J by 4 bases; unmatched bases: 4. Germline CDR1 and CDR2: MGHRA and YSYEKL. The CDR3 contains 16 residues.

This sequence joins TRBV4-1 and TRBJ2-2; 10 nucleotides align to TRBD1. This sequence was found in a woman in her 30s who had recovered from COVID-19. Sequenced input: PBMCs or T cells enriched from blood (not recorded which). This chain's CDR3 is CASSQLGQGLTGELFF. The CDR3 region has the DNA TGCGCCAGCAGCCAACTGGGACAGGGGCTCACCGGGGAGCTGTTTTTT.